The T cell receptor (beta chain) under discussion was sequenced for a study of T cells in Graves' hyperthyroidism and ophthalmopathy. Whole-study results and caveats: Blood also carried most thyroid clonotypes expanded above 0.001.

It was roughly 10 ml of fresh peripheral blood that supplied the PBMCs. With regard to this clonotype: What it recognizes is unknown.

The investigators amplified TCR beta CDR3 regions from RNA transcripts. With the HTBI primer set, the TCR CDR3 went through a first round of RT-PCR. TCRdb reprocessed the multiplex PCR reads via MiXCR and lists one record per CDR3 protein. The sample lists a few hundred thousand distinct CDR3 sequences, around 16% occurring once. The material sequenced was blood. This TCR derives from a woman aged 18-35 years with Graves' hyperthyroidism that later progressed to Graves' ophthalmopathy.

For the CDR3, the DNA is TGTGCCAGCAGCCCTGGCTTACCAAACTATGGCTACACCTTC. It translates to CASSPGLPNYGYTF. This chain connects TRBV3-1 to TRBJ1-2; no clear D gene. This CDR3 is 14 amino acids long. V lost 4 bases, J lost 2 bases, and 11 bases lay in between. Germline CDR1 LGHDT, CDR2 YNNKEL (reference sequence).